The rows below give T cell receptor beta chains drawn from one sample of a study of blood T cell repertoires in COVID-19. Clones were read by immunoSEQ multiplex PCR, and TCRdb kept only the in-frame ones, dropping some. This sample has approximately 190,000 clones; about four fifths occur once, and the top ten carry 5.5% to 8.5%. Material: peripheral blood. Receptor source: a man between 60 and 75 years old with acute or convalescent COVID-19. Both conserved end residues are part of each CDR3. D genes are given only for firm matches. Size values are once, few and many counts, or a class for expanded clones, and some rows have none.

TRBV4-2	15	-	TRBJ1-5	-	CASSQPGQFNQPQHF	TGTGCCAGCAGCCAGCCCGGACAGTTTAATCAGCCCCAGCATTTT
TRBV5-1	14	-	TRBJ2-7	-	CASSLVGLGYEQYF	TGCGCCAGCAGCTTGGTAGGACTCGGCTACGAGCAGTACTTC
TRBV24-1	13	-	TRBJ2-1	-	CATSGLASNEQFF	TGTGCCACCAGTGGGCTAGCCTCCAATGAGCAGTTCTTC
TRBV4-1	16	-	TRBJ1-5	-	CASSRSGQNSNQPQHF	TGCGCCAGCAGCCGATCTGGACAGAATAGCAATCAGCCCCAGCATTTT
TRBV2	15	-	TRBJ2-1	-	CASSEGGKGANEQFF	TGTGCCAGCAGTGAAGGCGGAAAAGGGGCCAATGAGCAGTTCTTC
TRBV4-2	16	TRBD2	TRBJ2-1	-	CASSQARGRAPGEQFF	TGTGCCAGCAGCCAAGCGCGCGGGAGGGCCCCAGGTGAGCAGTTCTTC
TRBV4-2	15	-	TRBJ2-5	-	CASSQGTAGPETQYF	TGTGCCAGCAGCCAGGGGACTGCGGGCCCGGAGACCCAGTACTTC
TRBV5-1	14	-	TRBJ1-2	few	CASSFDSFNYGYTF	TGCGCCAGCAGCTTTGACAGCTTTAACTATGGCTACACCTTC
TRBV19	13	TRBD1	TRBJ1-5	-	CASSMAGGEPQHF	TGTGCCAGTAGTATGGCAGGGGGCGAGCCCCAGCATTTT
TRBV2	15	TRBD1	TRBJ2-5	-	CASSLGTGGAETQYF	TGTGCCAGCAGTTTGGGGACAGGGGGCGCGGAGACCCAGTACTTC
TRBV12-5	20	-	TRBJ1-5	-	CASGLDQTITWVDSNQPQHF	TGTGCTAGTGGTTTGGACCAGACAATAACATGGGTCGATAGCAATCAGCCCCAGCATTTT
TRBV5-1	15	TRBD1	TRBJ1-1	-	CASGSGTGTNTEAFF	TGCGCCAGCGGCTCTGGGACAGGGACGAACACTGAAGCTTTCTTT
TRBV2	13	-	TRBJ2-6	-	CASTGAGANVLTF	TGTGCCAGCACAGGGGCTGGGGCCAACGTCCTGACTTTC
TRBV30	18	TRBD2	TRBJ2-1	-	CAWSEGTSGRPSYNEQFF	TGTGCCTGGAGTGAGGGGACTAGCGGGAGGCCGTCCTACAATGAGCAGTTCTTC
TRBV5-1	13	-	TRBJ1-1	-	CASSLVPGTEAFF	TGCGCCAGCAGCTTGGTTCCGGGGACTGAAGCTTTCTTT
TRBV30	15	TRBD2	TRBJ2-4	-	CAWNGDYLAKNIQYF	TGTGCCTGGAATGGGGACTATCTAGCCAAAAACATTCAGTACTTC
TRBV7-2	13	-	TRBJ2-7	few	CASSSRSSYEQYF	TGTGCCAGCAGCTCCCGGAGCTCCTACGAGCAGTACTTC
TRBV11-3	14	-	TRBJ2-5	-	CASSLRQGSETQYF	TGTGCCAGCAGCTTAAGGCAGGGCTCAGAGACCCAGTACTTC
TRBV18	12	-	TRBJ1-1	-	CASSPRGGEAFF	TGTGCCAGCTCACCACGGGGAGGTGAAGCTTTCTTT